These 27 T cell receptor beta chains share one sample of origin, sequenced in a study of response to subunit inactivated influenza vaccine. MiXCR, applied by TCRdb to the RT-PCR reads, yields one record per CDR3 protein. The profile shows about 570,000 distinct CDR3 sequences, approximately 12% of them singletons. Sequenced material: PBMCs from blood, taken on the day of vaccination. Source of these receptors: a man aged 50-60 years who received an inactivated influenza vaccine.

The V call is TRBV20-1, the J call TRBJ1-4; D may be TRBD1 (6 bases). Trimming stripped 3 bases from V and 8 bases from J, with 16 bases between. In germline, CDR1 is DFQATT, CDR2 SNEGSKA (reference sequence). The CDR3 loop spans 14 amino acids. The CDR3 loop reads CSASGQRAVEKLFF. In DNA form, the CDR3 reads TGCAGTGCTAGTGGACAGAGGGCTGTAGAAAAACTGTTTTTT.

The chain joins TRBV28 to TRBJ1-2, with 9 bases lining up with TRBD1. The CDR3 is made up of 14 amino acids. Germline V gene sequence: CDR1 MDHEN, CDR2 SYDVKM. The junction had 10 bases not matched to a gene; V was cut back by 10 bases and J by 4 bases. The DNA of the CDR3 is TGTGCCACTCGAACCTTACAGGGGGCCTATGGCTACACCTTC. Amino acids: CATRTLQGAYGYTF.

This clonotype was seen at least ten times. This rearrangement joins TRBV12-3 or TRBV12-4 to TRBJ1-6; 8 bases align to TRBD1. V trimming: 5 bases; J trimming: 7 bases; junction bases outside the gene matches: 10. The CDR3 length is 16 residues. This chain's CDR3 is CASSPGTGARNSPLHF. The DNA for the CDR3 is TGTGCCAGCAGTCCCGGGACAGGAGCTAGAAATTCACCCCTCCACTTT.

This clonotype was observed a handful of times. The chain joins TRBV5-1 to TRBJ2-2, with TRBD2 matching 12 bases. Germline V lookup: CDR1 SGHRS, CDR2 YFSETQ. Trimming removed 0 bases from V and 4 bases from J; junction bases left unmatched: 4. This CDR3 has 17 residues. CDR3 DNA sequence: TGCGCCAGCAGCTTGGGACTAGCGGGAGCTGGCACCGGGGAGCTGTTTTTT. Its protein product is CASSLGLAGAGTGELFF.

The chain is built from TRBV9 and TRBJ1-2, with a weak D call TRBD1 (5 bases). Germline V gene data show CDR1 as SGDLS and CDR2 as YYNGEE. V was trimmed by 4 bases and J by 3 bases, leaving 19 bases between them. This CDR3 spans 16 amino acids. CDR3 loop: CASSPPRQGLDYGYTF. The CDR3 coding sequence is TGTGCCAGCAGCCCCCCGCGGCAGGGTCTTGACTATGGCTACACCTTC. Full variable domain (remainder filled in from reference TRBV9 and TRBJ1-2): DSGVTQTPKHLITATGQRVTLRCSPRSGDLSVYWYQQSLDQGLQFLIQYYNGEERAKGNILERFSAQQFPDLHSELNLSSLELGDSALYFCASSPPRQGLDYGYTFGSGTRLTVV.

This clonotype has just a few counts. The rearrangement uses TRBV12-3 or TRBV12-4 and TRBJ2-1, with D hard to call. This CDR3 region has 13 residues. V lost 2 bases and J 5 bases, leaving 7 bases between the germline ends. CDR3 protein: CASSLFSDNEQFF. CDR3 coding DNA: TGTGCCAGCAGTTTATTTTCTGACAATGAGCAGTTCTTC.

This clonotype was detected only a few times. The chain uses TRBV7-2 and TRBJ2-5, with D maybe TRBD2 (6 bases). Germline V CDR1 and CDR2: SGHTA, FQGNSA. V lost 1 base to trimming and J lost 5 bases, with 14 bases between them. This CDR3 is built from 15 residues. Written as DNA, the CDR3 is TGTGCCAGCAGCTTAGGGCGGGGACGTCGGGAGACCCAGTACTTC. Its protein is CASSLGRGRRETQYF. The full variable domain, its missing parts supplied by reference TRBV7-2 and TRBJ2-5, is GAGVSQSPSNKVTEKGKDVELRCDPISGHTALYWYRQSLGQGLEFLIYFQGNSAPDKSGLPSDRFSAERTGGSVSTLTIQRTQQEDSAVYLCASSLGRGRRETQYFGPGTRLLVL.

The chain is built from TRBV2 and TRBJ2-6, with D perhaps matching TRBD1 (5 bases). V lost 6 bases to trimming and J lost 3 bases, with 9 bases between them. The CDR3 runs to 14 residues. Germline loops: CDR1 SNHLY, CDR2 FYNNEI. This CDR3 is CASRQENGANVLTF. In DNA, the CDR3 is TGTGCCAGCAGACAGGAGAATGGGGCCAACGTCCTGACTTTC. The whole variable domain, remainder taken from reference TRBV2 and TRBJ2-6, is EPEVTQTPSHQVTQMGQEVILRCVPISNHLYFYWYRQILGQKVEFLVSFYNNEISEKSEIFDDQFSVERPDGSNFTLKIRSTKLEDSAMYFCASRQENGANVLTFGAGSRLTVL.

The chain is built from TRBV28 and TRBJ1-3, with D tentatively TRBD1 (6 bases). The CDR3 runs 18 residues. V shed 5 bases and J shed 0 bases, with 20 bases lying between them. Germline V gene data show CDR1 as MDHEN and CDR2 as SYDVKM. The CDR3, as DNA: TGTGCCAGCAGTCCCGCCCCGGGGGGGCATAGCTCTGGAAACACCATATATTTT. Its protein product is CASSPAPGGHSSGNTIYF.

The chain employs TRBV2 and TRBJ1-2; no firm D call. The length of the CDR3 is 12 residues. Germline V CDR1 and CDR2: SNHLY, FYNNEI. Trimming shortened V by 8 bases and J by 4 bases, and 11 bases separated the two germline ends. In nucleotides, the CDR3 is TGTGCCAGCGTGTTCAAGGGCTATGGCTACACCTTC. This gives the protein CASVFKGYGYTF. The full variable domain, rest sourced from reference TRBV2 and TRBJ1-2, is EPEVTQTPSHQVTQMGQEVILRCVPISNHLYFYWYRQILGQKVEFLVSFYNNEISEKSEIFDDQFSVERPDGSNFTLKIRSTKLEDSAMYFCASVFKGYGYTFGSGTRLTVV.

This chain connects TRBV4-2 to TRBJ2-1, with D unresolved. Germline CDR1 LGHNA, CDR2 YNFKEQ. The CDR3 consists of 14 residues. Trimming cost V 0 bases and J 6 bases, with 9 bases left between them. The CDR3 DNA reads TGTGCCAGCAGCCAAGATATTCAGGTCAATGAGCAGTTCTTC. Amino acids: CASSQDIQVNEQFF.

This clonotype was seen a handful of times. DNA for the CDR3: TGCGCCAGCAGCCAATGGACGGGCGTCTCGGAAAAACTGTTTTTT. Protein: CASSQWTGVSEKLFF. This chain uses TRBV4-3 with TRBJ1-4; D ambiguous. Germline CDR1 is LGHNA and CDR2 is YSLEER. This CDR3 contains 15 residues. V gave up 2 bases and J gave up 8 bases, with 15 bases separating them.

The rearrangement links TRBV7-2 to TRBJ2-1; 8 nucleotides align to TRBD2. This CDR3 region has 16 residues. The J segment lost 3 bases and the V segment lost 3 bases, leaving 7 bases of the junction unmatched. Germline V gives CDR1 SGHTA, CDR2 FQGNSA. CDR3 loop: CASSFRPSGSYNEQFF. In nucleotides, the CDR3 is TGTGCCAGCAGCTTCCGCCCAAGCGGGAGCTACAATGAGCAGTTCTTC.

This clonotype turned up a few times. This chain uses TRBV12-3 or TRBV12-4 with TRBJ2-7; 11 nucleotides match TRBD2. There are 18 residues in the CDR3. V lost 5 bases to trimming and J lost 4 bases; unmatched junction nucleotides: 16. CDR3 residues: CASSRTSGYRPPLYEQYF. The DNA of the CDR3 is TGTGCCAGCAGTCGGACTAGCGGGTACCGACCGCCCCTTTACGAGCAGTACTTC.

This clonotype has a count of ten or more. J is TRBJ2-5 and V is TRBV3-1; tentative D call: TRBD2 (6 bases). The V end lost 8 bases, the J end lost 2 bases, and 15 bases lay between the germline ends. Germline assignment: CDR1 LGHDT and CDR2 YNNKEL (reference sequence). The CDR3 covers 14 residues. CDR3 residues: CASRERARQETQYF. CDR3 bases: TGTGCCAGCCGAGAGCGGGCCCGACAAGAGACCCAGTACTTC.

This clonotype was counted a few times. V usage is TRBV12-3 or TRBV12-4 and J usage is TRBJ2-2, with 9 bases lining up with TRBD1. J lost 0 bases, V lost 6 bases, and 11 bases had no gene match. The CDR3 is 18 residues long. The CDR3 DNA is TGTGCCAGCAGATCAGACAGGGGGAGACTCACGAACACCGGGGAGCTGTTTTTT. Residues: CASRSDRGRLTNTGELFF.

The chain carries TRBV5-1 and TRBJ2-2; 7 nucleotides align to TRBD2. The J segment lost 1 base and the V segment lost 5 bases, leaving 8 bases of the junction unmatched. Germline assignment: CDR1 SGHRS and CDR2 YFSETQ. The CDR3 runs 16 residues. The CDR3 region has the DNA TGCGCCAGCAGTCCCCTAGCGGCCCTGAACACCGGGGAGCTGTTTTTT. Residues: CASSPLAALNTGELFF.

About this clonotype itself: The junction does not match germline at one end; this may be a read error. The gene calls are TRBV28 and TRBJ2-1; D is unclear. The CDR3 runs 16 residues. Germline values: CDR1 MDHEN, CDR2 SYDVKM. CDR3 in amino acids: CASSFPPLQLYNELFF. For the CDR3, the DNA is TGTGCCAGCAGTTTCCCCCCCCTCCAATTATACAATGAGCTGTTCTTC. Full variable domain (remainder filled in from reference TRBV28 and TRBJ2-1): DVKVTQSSRYLVKRTGEKVFLECVQDMDHENMFWYRQDPGLGLRLIYFSYDVKMKEKGDIPEGYSVSREKKERFSLILESASTNQTSMYLCASSFPPLQLYNELFFGPGTRLTVL.

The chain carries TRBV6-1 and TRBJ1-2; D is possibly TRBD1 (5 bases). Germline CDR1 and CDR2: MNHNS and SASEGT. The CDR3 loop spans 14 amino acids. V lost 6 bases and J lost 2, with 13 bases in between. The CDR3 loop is CASSQRGPNYGYTF. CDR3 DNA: TGTGCCAGCAGCCAGAGGGGACCGAACTATGGCTACACCTTC.

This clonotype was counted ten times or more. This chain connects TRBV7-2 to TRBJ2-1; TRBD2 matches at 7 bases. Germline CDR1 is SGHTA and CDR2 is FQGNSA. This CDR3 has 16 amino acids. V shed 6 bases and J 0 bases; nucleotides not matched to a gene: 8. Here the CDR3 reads CASRSTSTVSYNEQFF. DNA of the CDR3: TGTGCCAGCAGGTCGACTAGCACGGTCTCCTACAATGAGCAGTTCTTC.

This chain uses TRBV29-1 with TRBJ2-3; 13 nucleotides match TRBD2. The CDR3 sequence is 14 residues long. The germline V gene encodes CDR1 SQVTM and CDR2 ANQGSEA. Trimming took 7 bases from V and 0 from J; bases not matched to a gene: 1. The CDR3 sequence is CSAGLAGSTDTQYF. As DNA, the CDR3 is TGCAGCGCGGGACTAGCGGGAAGCACAGATACGCAGTATTTT.

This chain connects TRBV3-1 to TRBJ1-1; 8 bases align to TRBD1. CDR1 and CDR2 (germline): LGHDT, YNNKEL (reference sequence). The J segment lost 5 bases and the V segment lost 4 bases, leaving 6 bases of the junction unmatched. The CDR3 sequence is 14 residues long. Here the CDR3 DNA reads TGTGCCAGCAGCCGGACAGGGACTAGGACTGAAGCTTTCTTT. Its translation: CASSRTGTRTEAFF. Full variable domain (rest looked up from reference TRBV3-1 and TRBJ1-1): DTAVSQTPKYLVTQMGNDKSIKCEQNLGHDTMYWYKQDSKKFLKIMFSYNNKELIINETVPNRFSPKSPDKAHLNLHINSLELGDSAVYFCASSRTGTRTEAFFGQGTRLTVV.

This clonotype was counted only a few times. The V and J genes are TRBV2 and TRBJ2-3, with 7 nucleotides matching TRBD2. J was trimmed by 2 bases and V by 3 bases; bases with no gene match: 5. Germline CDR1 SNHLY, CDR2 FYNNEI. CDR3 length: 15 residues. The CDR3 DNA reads TGTGCCAGCAGTGAGTCTAGCGGAAACACAGATACGCAGTATTTT. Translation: CASSESSGNTDTQYF.

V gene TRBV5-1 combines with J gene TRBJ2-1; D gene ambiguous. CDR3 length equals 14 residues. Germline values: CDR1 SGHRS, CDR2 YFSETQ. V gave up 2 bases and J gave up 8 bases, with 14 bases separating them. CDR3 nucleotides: TGCGCCAGCAGCTTCGTCAGTGGCAGCCATGAGCAGTTCTTC. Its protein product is CASSFVSGSHEQFF.

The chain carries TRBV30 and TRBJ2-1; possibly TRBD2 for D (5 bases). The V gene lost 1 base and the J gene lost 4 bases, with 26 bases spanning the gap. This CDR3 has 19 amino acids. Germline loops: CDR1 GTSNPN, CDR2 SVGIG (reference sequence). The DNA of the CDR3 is TGTGCCTGGAGTGGTGGAGGCCCCCCCTCATTGGGGAGATACAATGAGCAGTTCTTC. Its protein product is CAWSGGGPPSLGRYNEQFF.

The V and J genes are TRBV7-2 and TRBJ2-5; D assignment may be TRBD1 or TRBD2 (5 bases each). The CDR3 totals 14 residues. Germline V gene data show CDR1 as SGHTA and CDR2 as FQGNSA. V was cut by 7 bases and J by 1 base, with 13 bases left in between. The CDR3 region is CASTPGTFQETQYF. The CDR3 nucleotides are TGTGCCAGCACCCCCGGGACCTTCCAAGAGACCCAGTACTTC. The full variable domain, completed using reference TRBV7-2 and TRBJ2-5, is GAGVSQSPSNKVTEKGKDVELRCDPISGHTALYWYRQSLGQGLEFLIYFQGNSAPDKSGLPSDRFSAERTGGSVSTLTIQRTQQEDSAVYLCASTPGTFQETQYFGPGTRLLVL.

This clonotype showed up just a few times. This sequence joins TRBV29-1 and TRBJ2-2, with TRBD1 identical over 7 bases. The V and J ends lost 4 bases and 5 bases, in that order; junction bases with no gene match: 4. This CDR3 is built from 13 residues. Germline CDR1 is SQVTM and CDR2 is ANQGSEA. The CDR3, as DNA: TGCAGCGTTGCGACAGGGCGTACCGGGGAGCTGTTTTTT. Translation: CSVATGRTGELFF.